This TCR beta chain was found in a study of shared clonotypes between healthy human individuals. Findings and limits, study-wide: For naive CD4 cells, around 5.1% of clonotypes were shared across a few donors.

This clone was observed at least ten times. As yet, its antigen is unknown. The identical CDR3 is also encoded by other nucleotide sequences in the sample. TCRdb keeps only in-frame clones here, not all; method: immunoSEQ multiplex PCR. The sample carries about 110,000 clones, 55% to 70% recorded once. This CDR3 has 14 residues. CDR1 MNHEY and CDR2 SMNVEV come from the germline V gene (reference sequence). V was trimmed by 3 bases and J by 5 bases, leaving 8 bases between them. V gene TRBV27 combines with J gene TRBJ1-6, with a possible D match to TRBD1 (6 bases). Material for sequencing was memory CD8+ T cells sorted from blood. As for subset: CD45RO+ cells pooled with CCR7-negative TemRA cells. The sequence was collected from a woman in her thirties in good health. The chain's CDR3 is CASSLYRDNSPLHF. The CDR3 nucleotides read TGTGCCAGCAGTTTGTACAGGGATAATTCACCCCTCCACTTT.